This entry lists 9 T cell receptor beta chains sequenced from one sample in a study of T cells in narcolepsy. The data were produced by immunoSEQ multiplex PCR, yet TCRdb's version contains in-frame clones alone and is incomplete. The table records tens of thousands of clones, roughly four fifths of them present only once. Sequences were obtained from memory (CD45RA-) CD4+ T cells from blood. These receptor sequences come from a human donor in good health.

The gene calls are TRBV4-3 and TRBJ2-3; D perhaps matches TRBD1 (6 bases). Germline V CDR1 and CDR2: LGHNA, YSLEER. Trimming removed 4 bases at V and 2 bases at J, with 13 bases between. The CDR3 spans 15 residues. The CDR3 DNA reads as TGCGCCAGCAGCCTGGGACATTCCCTCACAGATACGCAGTATTTT. Encoded protein: CASSLGHSLTDTQYF.

This rearrangement joins TRBV9 to TRBJ2-3, with 9 bases that match TRBD2. Germline V gene lookup returns CDR1 SGDLS and CDR2 YYNGEE. J lost 2 bases, V lost 3 bases, and 13 bases had no gene match. The CDR3 sequence is 18 residues long. This CDR3 reads CASSDDPLAGAPTDTQYF. CDR3 nucleotide sequence: TGTGCCAGCAGCGACGACCCCTTAGCGGGGGCCCCCACAGATACGCAGTATTTT. Full variable domain (outside the CDR3, taken from reference TRBV9 and TRBJ2-3): DSGVTQTPKHLITATGQRVTLRCSPRSGDLSVYWYQQSLDQGLQFLIQYYNGEERAKGNILERFSAQQFPDLHSELNLSSLELGDSALYFCASSDDPLAGAPTDTQYFGPGTRLTVL.

This chain joins TRBV5-4 and TRBJ2-3, with D possibly matching TRBD2 (7 bases). The CDR3 spans 16 residues. V lost 2 bases, J lost 2 bases, and 15 bases lay in between. The germline CDR1 and CDR2 sequences are SGHNT and YYREEE (reference sequence). In nucleotides, the CDR3 is TGTGCCAGCAGCTTAGTAGTGGGGGGGCCCACAGATACGCAGTATTTT. Its translation is CASSLVVGGPTDTQYF.

The J gene is TRBJ1-1, the V gene TRBV29-1; D is uncertain. The CDR3 has 13 amino acids. V was clipped by 4 bases and J by 0 bases, with 9 bases between them. Germline values: CDR1 SQVTM, CDR2 ANQGSEA. The CDR3 here is CSVARSLNTEAFF. The CDR3 coding sequence is TGCAGCGTTGCGAGAAGCTTGAACACTGAAGCTTTCTTT.

This rearrangement joins TRBV4-1 to TRBJ1-1, with 9 bases matching TRBD1. This CDR3 spans 18 amino acids. CDR1 MGHRA and CDR2 YSYEKL come from the germline V gene. Germline trimming cut 2 bases from V and 0 bases from J; bases unmatched to any gene: 10. The CDR3 here is CASSQLPVHRGLNTEAFF. The CDR3 bases are TGCGCCAGCAGCCAACTACCAGTGCACAGGGGGCTGAACACTGAAGCTTTCTTT.

The genes are TRBV25-1 and TRBJ2-4; D is perhaps TRBD2 (5 bases). The ends were cut back, 1 base at V and 7 bases at J, with 14 bases in the middle. The CDR3 consists of 15 residues. Germline V lookup: CDR1 MGHDK, CDR2 SYGVNS. The CDR3 loop reads CASSESPGKTNIQYF. The CDR3 DNA sequence: TGTGCCAGCAGTGAATCCCCGGGAAAAACTAACATTCAGTACTTC.

The CDR3 sequence is CASSLTATGPSSYEQYF. CDR3 nucleotides: TGTGCCAGCTCACTAACTGCAACAGGGCCTAGCTCCTACGAGCAGTACTTC. The chain has TRBV18 and TRBJ2-7, with D possibly being TRBD1 (6 bases). The V gene's germline CDR1 is KGHSH and CDR2 LQKENI. Trimming stripped 4 bases from V and 0 bases from J, with 19 bases between. The CDR3 length is 17 residues.

In its sample, this clone was seen a few times. V gene TRBV27 combines with J gene TRBJ1-2, with 9 nucleotides matching TRBD1. The CDR3 length is 13 residues. From germline, CDR1 is MNHEY and CDR2 SMNVEV (reference sequence). V was clipped by 5 bases and J by 5 bases; unmatched bases: 3. The CDR3 coding sequence is TGTGCCAGCAGTCACGGGACAGGGTATGGCTACACCTTC. This sequence encodes CASSHGTGYGYTF.

The chain carries TRBV5-1 and TRBJ2-5; a weak D match, TRBD2 (5 bases). Between the trimmed V and J ends, which lost 2 bases and 3 bases, there was a span of 14 bases. The germline V gene encodes CDR1 SGHRS and CDR2 YFSETQ. The CDR3 spans 15 residues. The CDR3 region is CASSFVSAAEETQYF. Written as DNA, the CDR3 is TGCGCCAGCAGCTTTGTTTCCGCAGCGGAAGAGACCCAGTACTTC.